The source of this T cell receptor beta chain is a study of T cells in Graves' hyperthyroidism and ophthalmopathy. General study points: Ophthalmopathy, as predicted by the model, came a median about seven months after the prediction.

Amplified TCR beta CDR3 regions came from RNA transcripts. In the first-round RT-PCR of the TCR CDR3, the HTBI primer set was used. Each CDR3 protein gets one entry after TCRdb re-called the multiplex PCR reads with MiXCR. The sample includes hundreds of thousands of distinct CDR3 sequences, around a sixth of them seen just once. Points on this clonotype: Its antigen is not identified.

This CDR3 has 15 amino acids. The germline gives CDR1 LGHDT, CDR2 YNNKEL (reference sequence). Between the trimmed V and J ends, which lost 4 bases and 0 bases, there was a span of 10 bases. The origin of this receptor is a woman in her fifties or sixties with Graves' hyperthyroidism that later progressed to Graves' ophthalmopathy. The chain recombines TRBV3-1 with TRBJ2-4; no definite D call. Sequenced input: blood. The CDR3 is CASSPTLLAKNIQYF. The DNA for the CDR3 is TGTGCCAGCAGCCCGACCCTGCTAGCCAAAAACATTCAGTACTTC.